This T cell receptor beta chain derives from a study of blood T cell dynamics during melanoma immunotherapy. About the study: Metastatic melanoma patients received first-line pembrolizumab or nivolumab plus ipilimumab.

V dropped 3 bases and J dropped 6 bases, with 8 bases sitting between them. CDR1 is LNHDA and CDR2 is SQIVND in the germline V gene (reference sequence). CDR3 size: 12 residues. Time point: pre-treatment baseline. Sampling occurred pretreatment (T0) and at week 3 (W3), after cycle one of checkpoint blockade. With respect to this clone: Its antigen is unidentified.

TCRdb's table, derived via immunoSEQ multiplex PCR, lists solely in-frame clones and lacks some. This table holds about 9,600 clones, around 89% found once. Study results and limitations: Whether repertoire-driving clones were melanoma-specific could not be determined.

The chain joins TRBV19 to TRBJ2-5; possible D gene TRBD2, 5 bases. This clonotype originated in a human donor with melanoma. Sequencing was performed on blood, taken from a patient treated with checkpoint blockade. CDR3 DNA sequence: TGTGCCAGTAGTATCGCGGGCAAGACCCAGTACTTC. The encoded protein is CASSIAGKTQYF.